The 17 T cell receptor beta chains below were found in one sample sequenced in a study of blood T cells in healthy people across ages. Primers used in a second PCR of roughly 7 to 12 cycles were a sample-barcoded 5' primer and a J-beta primer mix. Via MiXCR, TCRdb re-called the 5' RACE reads, giving one row per CDR3 protein. There are 1.8 million or so distinct CDR3 sequences in the sample; 39% occur only once, and more than 20% lies in the top ten. The sequencing sample was made of blood. The receptors were sampled from a human donor in good health.

The chain has TRBV20-1 and TRBJ2-1; D is ambiguous. Germline CDR1 reads DFQATT; CDR2 reads SNEGSKA (reference sequence). The CDR3 consists of 15 residues. Trimming shortened V by 6 bases and J by 0 bases, and 15 bases separated the two germline ends. In DNA form, the CDR3 reads TGCAGTGCCGGCCGAGGCGAAAGCTCCTACAATGAGCAGTTCTTC. This translates into CSAGRGESSYNEQFF.

This clonotype was observed a few times. CDR3 residues: CASSLTGIDEQYF. CDR3 coding DNA: TGTGCCAGCAGCTTAACAGGGATTGACGAGCAGTACTTC. This chain links TRBV7-2 with TRBJ2-7; weak D call: TRBD1 (6 bases). CDR3 length: 13 amino acids. V was shortened by 2 bases and J by 5 bases, with 10 bases between the two germline ends. The V gene's germline CDR1 is SGHTA and CDR2 FQGNSA.

The V call is TRBV25-1, the J call TRBJ2-1; D is unclear. This CDR3 is built from 14 residues. V dropped 1 base and J dropped 13 bases, with 17 bases sitting between them. Germline V CDR1 and CDR2: MGHDK, SYGVNS. The CDR3 region is CASSEFENQETQFF. As DNA, the CDR3 is TGTGCCAGCAGTGAATTTGAAAATCAAGAGACCCAGTTCTTC.

The V gene is TRBV20-1, the J gene TRBJ2-5; either TRBD1 or TRBD2 may supply D (5 bases each). CDR3 length equals 13 residues. V was cut by 3 bases and J by 5 bases, with 13 bases left in between. From germline, CDR1 is DFQATT and CDR2 SNEGSKA (reference sequence). CDR3 DNA sequence: TGCAGTGCTAGTTGGTCATGGGGGGAGACCCAGTACTTC. Protein sequence: CSASWSWGETQYF.

This clonotype was detected only a few times. The genes are TRBV10-3 and TRBJ2-7; no reliable D call. The V and J ends lost 7 bases and 1 base respectively, with 17 bases between them. The CDR3 sequence is 15 residues long. CDR1 is ENHRY and CDR2 is SYGVKD in the germline V gene. In DNA form, the CDR3 reads TGTGCCATCAAAGGGCAGAGGCCTGATTCCTACGAGCAGTACTTC. It yields the protein CAIKGQRPDSYEQYF.

The rearrangement uses TRBV7-2 and TRBJ2-1; possibly TRBD1 or TRBD2 for D (5 bases each). The CDR3 contains 15 residues. Germline V gene sequence: CDR1 SGHTA, CDR2 FQGNSA. Deletions cut 4 bases from V and 6 bases from J, with 16 bases between. CDR3 residues: CASSSPTTGANEQFF. The CDR3 DNA follows: TGTGCCAGCAGCTCCCCAACAACCGGGGCCAATGAGCAGTTCTTC.

V usage is TRBV10-3 and J usage is TRBJ1-2; 8 bases are shared with TRBD1. J gave up 4 bases and V 10 bases, and 8 bases lay outside the gene matches. The CDR3 has 13 residues. Germline V lookup: CDR1 ENHRY, CDR2 SYGVKD. The DNA of the CDR3 is TGTGCCAGCCGGACAGGGCTCAGCTATGGCTACACCTTC. It specifies CASRTGLSYGYTF.

The J gene is TRBJ2-3, the V gene TRBV9; D is undetermined. The germline V gene has CDR1 SGDLS and CDR2 YYNGEE. There are 14 residues in the CDR3. V dropped 3 bases and J dropped 4 bases, with 12 bases sitting between them. The CDR3 coding sequence is TGTGCCAGCAGCGAACTTTTGGGCTCAGATACGCAGTATTTT. Protein product: CASSELLGSDTQYF.

The chain is built from TRBV7-9 and TRBJ1-2; weak D call: TRBD1 (6 bases). Germline lookup yields CDR1 SEHNR and CDR2 FQNEAQ (reference sequence). The CDR3 contains 15 residues. V dropped 4 bases and J dropped 3 bases, with 15 bases sitting between them. This CDR3 reads CASSSDRFRYYGYTF. In DNA, the CDR3 is TGTGCCAGCAGCTCCGACAGGTTTCGTTACTATGGCTACACCTTC.

This clonotype occurred once. The rearrangement links TRBV9 to TRBJ2-3, with TRBD1 identical over 7 bases. The CDR3 length is 14 residues. Germline assignment: CDR1 SGDLS and CDR2 YYNGEE. Losses at the gene ends were 2 bases for V and 5 bases for J; bases not matched to a gene: 5. The CDR3: CASSVRTGLDTQYF. The CDR3 DNA follows: TGTGCCAGCAGCGTTCGGACAGGCCTAGATACGCAGTATTTT.

J is TRBJ1-2 and V is TRBV25-1, with 9 bases matching TRBD1. CDR3 length: 18 amino acids. The germline gives CDR1 MGHDK, CDR2 SYGVNS. Unmatched junction bases numbered 15, after V lost 1 base and J lost 6 bases. Here the CDR3 DNA reads TGTGCCAGCAGTGAATTATGGGTTCGGGACAGGGAATTAGATGGCTACACCTTC. Its translation is CASSELWVRDRELDGYTF.

This clonotype was counted many times. The genes are TRBV7-2 and TRBJ2-7; D perhaps matches TRBD2 (6 bases). Germline V CDR1 and CDR2: SGHTA, FQGNSA. The CDR3 consists of 12 residues. Trimming left V 0 bases short and J 6 bases short, with 6 bases between. The DNA for the CDR3 is TGTGCCAGCAGCTTAGCGGGGGGCGAGCAGTACTTC. The encoded protein is CASSLAGGEQYF.

The genes are TRBV4-2 and TRBJ2-1; 8 positions agree with TRBD2. The V gene end was trimmed by 2 bases and the J gene end by 9 bases; junction bases not matched to a gene: 6. The germline CDR1 and CDR2 sequences are LGHNA and YNFKEQ. The length of the CDR3 is 14 residues. The CDR3 region is CASSQQRGMGEQFF. Written as DNA, the CDR3 is TGTGCCAGCAGCCAACAGCGGGGGATGGGTGAGCAGTTCTTC.

The V and J genes are TRBV24-1 and TRBJ2-4, with 7 bases matching TRBD1. This CDR3 comprises 15 residues. V lost 5 bases to trimming and J lost 5 bases; unmatched junction nucleotides: 8. The germline V gene has CDR1 KGHDR and CDR2 SFDVKD. CDR3 residues: CATSGQGFGENIQYF. CDR3 coding DNA: TGTGCCACCAGTGGACAGGGATTTGGGGAAAACATTCAGTACTTC.

This clonotype showed up just a few times. V is TRBV7-2 and J is TRBJ1-2, with D tentatively TRBD1 (6 bases). Per the germline V gene, CDR1 is SGHTA and CDR2 is FQGNSA. The CDR3 totals 13 residues. V was clipped by 2 bases and J by 6 bases, with 10 bases between them. The CDR3 nucleotides read TGTGCCAGCAGCTTATGGGGGCTGGATGGCTACACCTTC. As protein: CASSLWGLDGYTF.

This clonotype showed up just a few times. The genes are TRBV20-1 and TRBJ1-6; the D gene is possibly TRBD1 (5 bases). Germline V gene sequence: CDR1 DFQATT, CDR2 SNEGSKA (reference sequence). The ends were cut back, 5 bases at V and 7 bases at J, with 9 bases in the middle. The CDR3 spans 12 residues. CDR3 region: CSALGPNSPLHF. Written as DNA, the CDR3 is TGCAGTGCTTTGGGACCAAATTCACCCCTCCACTTT.

This clonotype was observed a handful of times. This chain's CDR3 is CASGGGTLYNEQFF. CDR3 nucleotide sequence: TGTGCCAGCGGGGGGGGGACTCTCTACAATGAGCAGTTCTTC. The chain combines TRBV19 with TRBJ2-1, with 8 bases lining up with TRBD2. V lost 9 bases to trimming and J lost 3 bases; unmatched junction nucleotides: 7. CDR3 length: 14 residues. Germline V gene sequence: CDR1 LNHDA, CDR2 SQIVND (reference sequence).